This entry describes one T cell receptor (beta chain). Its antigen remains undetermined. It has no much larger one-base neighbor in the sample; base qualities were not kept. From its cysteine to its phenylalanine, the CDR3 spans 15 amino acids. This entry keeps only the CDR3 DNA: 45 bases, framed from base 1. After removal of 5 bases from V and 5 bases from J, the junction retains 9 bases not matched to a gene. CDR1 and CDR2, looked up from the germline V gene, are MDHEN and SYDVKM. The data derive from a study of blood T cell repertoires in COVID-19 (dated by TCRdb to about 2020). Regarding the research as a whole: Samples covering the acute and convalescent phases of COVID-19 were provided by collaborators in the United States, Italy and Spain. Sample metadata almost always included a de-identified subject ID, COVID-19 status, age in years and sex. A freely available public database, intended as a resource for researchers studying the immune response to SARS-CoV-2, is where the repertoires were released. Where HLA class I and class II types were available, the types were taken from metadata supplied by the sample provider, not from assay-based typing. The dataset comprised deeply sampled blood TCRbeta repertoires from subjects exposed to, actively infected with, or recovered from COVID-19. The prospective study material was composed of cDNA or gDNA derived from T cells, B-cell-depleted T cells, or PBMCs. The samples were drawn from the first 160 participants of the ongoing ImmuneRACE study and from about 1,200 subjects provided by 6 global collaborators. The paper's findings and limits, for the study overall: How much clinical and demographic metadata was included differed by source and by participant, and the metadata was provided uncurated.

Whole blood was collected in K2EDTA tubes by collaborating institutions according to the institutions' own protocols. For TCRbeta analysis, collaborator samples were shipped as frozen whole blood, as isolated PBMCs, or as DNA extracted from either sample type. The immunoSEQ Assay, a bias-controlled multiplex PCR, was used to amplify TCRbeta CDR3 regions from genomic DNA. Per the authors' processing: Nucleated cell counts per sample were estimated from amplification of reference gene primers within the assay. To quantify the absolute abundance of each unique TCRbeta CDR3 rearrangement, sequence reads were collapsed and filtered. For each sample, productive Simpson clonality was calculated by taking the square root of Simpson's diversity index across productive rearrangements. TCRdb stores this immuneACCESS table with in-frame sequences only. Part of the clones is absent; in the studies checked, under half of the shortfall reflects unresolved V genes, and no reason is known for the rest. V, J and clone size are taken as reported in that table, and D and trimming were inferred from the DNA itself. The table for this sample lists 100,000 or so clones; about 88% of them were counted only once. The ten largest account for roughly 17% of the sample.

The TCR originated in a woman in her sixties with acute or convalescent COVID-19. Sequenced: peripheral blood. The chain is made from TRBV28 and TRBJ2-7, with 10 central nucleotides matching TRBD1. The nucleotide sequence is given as TGTGCCAGCAGTGTGAGGACAGGGGGGAGACACGAGCAGTACTTC. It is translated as CASSVRTGGRHEQYF.